The text below deals with one T cell receptor beta chain. Original handling: Reference gene primer amplification in the assay estimated nucleated cell counts. TCRdb keeps only in-frame clones here, not all; method: immunoSEQ multiplex PCR. Clone size and the V and J calls come from that table; the DNA yielded D and trimming. This table holds fewer than 350,000 clones, 81% found once. This record comes from a study of blood T cell repertoires in COVID-19. On the study more broadly: Donors in the United States, Italy and Spain gave samples during acute or convalescent COVID-19. T cells, B-cell-depleted T cells, or PBMCs supplied cDNA or gDNA.

V was shortened by 7 bases and J by 1 base, with 13 bases between the two germline ends. The CDR3 is 13 amino acids. Germline assignment: CDR1 SQVTM and CDR2 ANQGSEA. The chain combines TRBV29-1 with TRBJ1-1; D is possibly TRBD1 (5 bases). The specimen was peripheral blood. The TCR sequence derives from a woman aged 60 to 75 with active or convalescent COVID-19. This CDR3 reads CSGRMGGNTEAFF. The CDR3 coding sequence is TGCAGCGGACGGATGGGGGGGAACACTGAAGCTTTCTTT. The full variable domain, completed using reference TRBV29-1 and TRBJ1-1, is SAVISQKPSRDICQRGTSLTIQCQVDSQVTMMFWYRQQPGQSLTLIATANQGSEATYESGFVIDKFPISRPNLTFSTLTVSNMSPEDSSIYLCSGRMGGNTEAFFGQGTRLTVV.